This is a list of T cell receptor beta chains from one sample in a study of cytomegalovirus exposure and HLA in healthy donors. Assay used: immunoSEQ multiplex PCR; TCRdb lists only in-frame clones, some missing. This table has 100,000 to 150,000 clones, 75% to 90% appearing once. Sequencing was carried out using PBMCs. The receptors stem from a man aged 18 to 30 in good health and CMV-seropositive. Each CDR3 is given with its conserved first and last residue. D genes are given only for firm matches. The size entry is marked missing in some rows and otherwise reads once, few, many or a size class.

j_call v_call clone_size d_call cdr3_nt cdr3_aa
TRBJ1-1 TRBV4-1 once NA TGCGCCAGCAGCCCCCCCCTAGGGGCGAACACTGAAGCTTTCTTT CASSPPLGANTEAFF
TRBJ1-6 TRBV4-3 NA NA TGCGCCAGCAGCCCGGGAGGTGGGCAGGAAGGTTTTTCGCCCCTCCACTTT CASSPGGGQEGFSPLHF
TRBJ2-7 TRBV5-1 few TRBD1 TGCGCCAGCAGCTCGGGACAGGGGCTTTACGAGCAGTACTTC CASSSGQGLYEQYF
TRBJ2-1 TRBV5-1 NA TRBD2 TGCGCCAGCAGCCCAGAATCCCTAGCGGGGGCGATCAATGAGCAGTTCTTC CASSPESLAGAINEQFF
TRBJ1-2 TRBV5-1 NA TRBD1 TGCGCCAGCAGCTTGGAGGAGGGGGCGATGCTTGGCTACACCTTC CASSLEEGAMLGYTF
TRBJ1-1 TRBV12-5 few NA TGTGCTAGTGGTCTTGGCCTCGAAGCTTTCTTT CASGLGLEAFF
TRBJ2-1 TRBV5-1 once TRBD1 TGCGCCAGCAGCTTGGGACAGGGGGCGGACAATGAGCAGTTCTTC CASSLGQGADNEQFF
TRBJ2-7 TRBV2 few TRBD1 TGTGCCAGCAGGTTACCGGGACAGGGGGATCACGAGCAGTACTTC CASRLPGQGDHEQYF
TRBJ2-3 TRBV6-4 NA TRBD2 TGTGCCAGCAGTGCCCTAGCGGGTGATACAGATACGCAGTATTTT CASSALAGDTDTQYF
TRBJ2-3 TRBV10-3 NA NA TGTGCCATCAGTCACGGGGGGCCAAGCACAGATACGCAGTATTTT CAISHGGPSTDTQYF
TRBJ2-7 TRBV7-9 NA TRBD1 TGTGCCAGCAGCCGGACAGGGGTTTGGAGCGAGCAGTACTTC CASSRTGVWSEQYF
TRBJ2-3 TRBV5-8 NA TRBD1 TGTGCCAGCAGCACGGGACAGGGGGACACAGATACGCAGTATTTT CASSTGQGDTDTQYF
TRBJ1-4 TRBV14 NA NA TGTGCCAGCAGCCAAGCAGGGGCGGGAAAACTGTTTTTT CASSQAGAGKLFF
TRBJ2-2 TRBV28 NA TRBD1 TGTGCCAGCAGTTGGGGACAGGACGGGGAGCTGTTTTTT CASSWGQDGELFF
TRBJ2-5 TRBV5-1 NA NA TGCGCCAGCAGCCCGGCGGGAATGATCCAAGAGACCCAGTACTTC CASSPAGMIQETQYF
TRBJ2-1 TRBV7-7 NA NA TGTGCTAGCAGCCGGACGGGAGACTACAATGAGCAGTTCTTC CASSRTGDYNEQFF
TRBJ1-4 TRBV5-8 NA NA TGTGCCAGCAGCTCTCGGAGAGAGGGTAATGAAAAACTGTTTTTT CASSSRREGNEKLFF
TRBJ2-6 TRBV5-6 NA TRBD2 TGTGCCAGCAGCACGGTGGTGGGGACTAGGACTGGGGCCAACGTCCTGACTTTC CASSTVVGTRTGANVLTF
TRBJ1-5 TRBV19 NA NA TGTGCCACCCGACAGAGGAGCAATCAGCCCCAGCATTTT CATRQRSNQPQHF
TRBJ1-1 TRBV18 once NA TGTGCCAGCTCACCCCTCGCAGGGTCGGACACTGAAGCTTTCTTT CASSPLAGSDTEAFF
TRBJ1-2 TRBV6-5 NA NA TGTGCCAGCAGTTTGGCGGGGCCCTTAGGCTATGGCTACACCTTC CASSLAGPLGYGYTF
TRBJ1-4 TRBV2 NA NA TGTGCCAGCAGTGCCCCTCCGGCGGTTGAAAAACTGTTTTTT CASSAPPAVEKLFF
TRBJ1-1 TRBV15 NA NA TGTGCCACCAGTCATTCCCTGAACACTGAAGCTTTCTTT CATSHSLNTEAFF
TRBJ1-1 TRBV4-1 NA TRBD1 TGCGCCAGCAGCCCGTTGACAGGGGATAACACTGAAGCTTTCTTT CASSPLTGDNTEAFF
TRBJ2-5 TRBV5-6 NA NA TGTGCCAGCAGCCCAGTAATCGGGTTAGGAGAGACCCAGTACTTC CASSPVIGLGETQYF
TRBJ1-2 TRBV5-1 once NA TGCGCCAGCAGCGTCCAGGGAGGGCGGGGTGGCTACACCTTC CASSVQGGRGGYTF